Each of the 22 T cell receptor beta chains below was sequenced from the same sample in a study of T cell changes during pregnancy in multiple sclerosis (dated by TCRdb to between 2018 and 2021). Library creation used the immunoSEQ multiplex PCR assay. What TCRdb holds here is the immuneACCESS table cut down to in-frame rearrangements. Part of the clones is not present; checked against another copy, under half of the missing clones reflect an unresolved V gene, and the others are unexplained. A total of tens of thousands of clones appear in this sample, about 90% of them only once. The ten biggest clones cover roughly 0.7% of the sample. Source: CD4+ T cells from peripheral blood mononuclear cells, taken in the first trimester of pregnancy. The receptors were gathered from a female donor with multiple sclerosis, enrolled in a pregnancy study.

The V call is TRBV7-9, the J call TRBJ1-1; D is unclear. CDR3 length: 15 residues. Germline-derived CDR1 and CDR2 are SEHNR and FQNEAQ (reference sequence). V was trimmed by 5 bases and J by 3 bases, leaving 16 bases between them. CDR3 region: CASSLLGSRHTEAFF. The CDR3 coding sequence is TGTGCCAGCAGCCTCCTGGGCAGCCGCCACACTGAAGCTTTCTTT.

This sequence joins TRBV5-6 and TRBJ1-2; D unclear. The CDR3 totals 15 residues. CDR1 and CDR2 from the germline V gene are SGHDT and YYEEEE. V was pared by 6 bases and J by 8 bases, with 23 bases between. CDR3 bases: TGTGCCAGCATCATAAGCGGGCTTGCTCCCCGCGGCTACACCTTC. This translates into CASIISGLAPRGYTF. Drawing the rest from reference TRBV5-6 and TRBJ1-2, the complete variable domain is DAGVTQSPTHLIKTRGQQVTLRCSPKSGHDTVSWYQQALGQGPQFIFQYYEEEERQRGNFPDRFSGHQFPNYSSELNVNALLLGDSALYLCASIISGLAPRGYTFGSGTRLTVV.

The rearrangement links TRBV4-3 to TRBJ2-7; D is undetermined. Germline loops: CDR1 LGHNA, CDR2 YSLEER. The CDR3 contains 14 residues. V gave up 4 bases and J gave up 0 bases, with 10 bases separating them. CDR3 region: CASSRSRSSYEQYF. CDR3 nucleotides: TGCGCCAGCAGCCGGTCGAGGAGCTCCTACGAGCAGTACTTC.

The CDR3 DNA reads TGTGCCTGGAAGGGGGCGACCGGGGAGCTGTTTTTT. It encodes CAWKGATGELFF. The chain is built from TRBV30 and TRBJ2-2; 7 bases map to TRBD1. Germline CDR1 and CDR2: GTSNPN and SVGIG (reference sequence). The CDR3 covers 12 residues. The ends lost 4 bases at V and 5 bases at J; junction bases unmatched: 1.

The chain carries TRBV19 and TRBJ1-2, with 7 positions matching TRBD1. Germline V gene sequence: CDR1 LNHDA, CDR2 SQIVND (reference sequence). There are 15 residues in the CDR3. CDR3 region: CASKEQTGYGWGYTF. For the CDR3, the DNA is TGTGCTTCTAAGGAGCAGACAGGGTATGGTTGGGGCTACACCTTC.

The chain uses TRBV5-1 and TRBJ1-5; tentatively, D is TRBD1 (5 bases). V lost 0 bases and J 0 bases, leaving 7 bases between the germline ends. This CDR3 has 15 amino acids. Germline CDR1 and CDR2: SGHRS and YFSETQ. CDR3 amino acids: CASSLGRVSNQPQHF. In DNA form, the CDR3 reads TGCGCCAGCAGCTTGGGCAGGGTTAGCAATCAGCCCCAGCATTTT. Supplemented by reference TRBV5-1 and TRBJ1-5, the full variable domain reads KAGVTQTPRYLIKTRGQQVTLSCSPISGHRSVSWYQQTPGQGLQFLFEYFSETQRNKGNFPGRFSGRQFSNSRSEMNVSTLELGDSALYLCASSLGRVSNQPQHFGDGTRLSIL.

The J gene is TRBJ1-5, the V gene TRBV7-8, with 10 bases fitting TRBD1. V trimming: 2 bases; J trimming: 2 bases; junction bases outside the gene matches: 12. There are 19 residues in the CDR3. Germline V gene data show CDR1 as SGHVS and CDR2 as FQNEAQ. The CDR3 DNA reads TGTGCCAGCAGCTTACTTTCCGACAGGGGGCGGTATGGCAATCAGCCCCAGCATTTT. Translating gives CASSLLSDRGRYGNQPQHF.

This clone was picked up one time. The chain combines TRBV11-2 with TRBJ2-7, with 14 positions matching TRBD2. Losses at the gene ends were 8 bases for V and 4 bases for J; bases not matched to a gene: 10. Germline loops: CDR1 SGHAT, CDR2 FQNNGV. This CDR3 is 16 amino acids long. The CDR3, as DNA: TGTGCCAGCGGGCCTTATGGGACTAGCGGGGGTTACGAGCAGTACTTC. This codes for CASGPYGTSGGYEQYF.

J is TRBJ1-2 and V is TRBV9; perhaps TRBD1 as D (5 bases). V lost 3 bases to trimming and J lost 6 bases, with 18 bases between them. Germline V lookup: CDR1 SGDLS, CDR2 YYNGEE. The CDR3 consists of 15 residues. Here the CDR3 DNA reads TGTGCCAGCAGCGCCGGGGGGAGGGGCATGAATGGCTACACCTTC. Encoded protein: CASSAGGRGMNGYTF.

The CDR3 loop is CASSYSGGGPGNTIYF. The CDR3 coding sequence is TGTGCCAGCAGTTACTCGGGGGGGGGCCCTGGAAACACCATATATTTT. The V and J genes are TRBV6-5 and TRBJ1-3; a weak D match, TRBD1 (6 bases). The CDR3 covers 16 residues. V lost 0 bases to trimming and J lost 2 bases, with 11 bases between them. The germline gives CDR1 MNHEY, CDR2 SVGAGI.

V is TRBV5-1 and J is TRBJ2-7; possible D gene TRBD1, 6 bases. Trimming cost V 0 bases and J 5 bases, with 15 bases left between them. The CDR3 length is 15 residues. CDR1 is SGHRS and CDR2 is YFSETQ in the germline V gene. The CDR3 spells CASSLEGDGTHEQYF. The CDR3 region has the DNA TGCGCCAGCAGCTTGGAGGGGGACGGAACACACGAGCAGTACTTC.

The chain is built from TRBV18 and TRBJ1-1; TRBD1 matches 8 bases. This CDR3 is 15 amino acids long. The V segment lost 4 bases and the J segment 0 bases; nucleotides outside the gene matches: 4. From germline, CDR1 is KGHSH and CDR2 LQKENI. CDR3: CASSLGQGVNTEAFF. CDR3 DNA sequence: TGTGCCAGCTCACTAGGACAGGGTGTGAACACTGAAGCTTTCTTT.

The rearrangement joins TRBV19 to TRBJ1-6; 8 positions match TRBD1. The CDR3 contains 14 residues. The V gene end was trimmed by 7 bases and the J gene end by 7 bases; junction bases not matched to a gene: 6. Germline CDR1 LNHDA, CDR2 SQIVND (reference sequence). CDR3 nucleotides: TGTGCCAGTATGGGCAGGGGGCCGAATTCACCCCTCCACTTT. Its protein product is CASMGRGPNSPLHF.

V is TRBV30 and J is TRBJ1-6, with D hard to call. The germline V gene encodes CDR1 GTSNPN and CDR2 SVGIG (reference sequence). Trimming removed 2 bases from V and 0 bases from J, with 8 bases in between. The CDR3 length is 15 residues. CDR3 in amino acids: CAWSMGSSYNSPLHF. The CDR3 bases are TGTGCCTGGAGTATGGGGAGCTCCTATAATTCACCCCTCCACTTT.

The CDR3 region has the DNA TGTGCCAGCAGCTTGGGCAGAAACTATGGCTACACCTTC. Translation gives CASSLGRNYGYTF. This chain uses TRBV7-3 with TRBJ1-2; D gene uncertain. CDR1 and CDR2 from the germline V gene are SGHTA and FQGTGA. V lost 3 bases, J lost 2 bases, and 7 bases lay in between. The CDR3 covers 13 residues.

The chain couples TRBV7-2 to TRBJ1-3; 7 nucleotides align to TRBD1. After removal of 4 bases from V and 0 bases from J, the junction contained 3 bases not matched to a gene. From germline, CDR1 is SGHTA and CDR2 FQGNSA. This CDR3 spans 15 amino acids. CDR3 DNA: TGTGCCAGCAGCTGGGACAGTAGCTCTGGAAACACCATATATTTT. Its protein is CASSWDSSSGNTIYF.

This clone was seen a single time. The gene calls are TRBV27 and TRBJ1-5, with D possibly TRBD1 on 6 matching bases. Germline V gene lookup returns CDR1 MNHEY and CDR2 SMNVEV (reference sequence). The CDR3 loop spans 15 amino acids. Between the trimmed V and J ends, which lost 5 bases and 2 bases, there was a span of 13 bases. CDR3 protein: CASSPKTGRNQPQHF. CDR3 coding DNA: TGTGCCAGCAGTCCAAAGACAGGCCGCAATCAGCCCCAGCATTTT.

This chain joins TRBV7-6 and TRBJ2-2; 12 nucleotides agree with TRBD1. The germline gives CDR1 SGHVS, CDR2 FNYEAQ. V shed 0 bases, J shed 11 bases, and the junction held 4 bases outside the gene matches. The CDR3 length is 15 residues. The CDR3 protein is CASSLAGQGAPELFF. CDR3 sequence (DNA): TGTGCCAGCAGCTTAGCGGGACAGGGGGCCCCCGAGCTGTTTTTT.

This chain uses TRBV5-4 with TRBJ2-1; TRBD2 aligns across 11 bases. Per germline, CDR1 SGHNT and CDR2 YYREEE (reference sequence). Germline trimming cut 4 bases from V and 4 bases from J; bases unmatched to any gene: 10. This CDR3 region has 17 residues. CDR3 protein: CASSEASGGTRYNEQFF. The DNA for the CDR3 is TGTGCCAGCAGCGAAGCTAGCGGGGGGACACGTTACAATGAGCAGTTCTTC.

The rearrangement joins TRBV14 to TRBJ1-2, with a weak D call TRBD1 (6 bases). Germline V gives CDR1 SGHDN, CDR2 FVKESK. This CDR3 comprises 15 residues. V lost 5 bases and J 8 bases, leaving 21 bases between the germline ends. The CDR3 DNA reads TGTGCCAGCAGCGCAAAAATCGGTCCAGGGGAAGGCTACACCTTC. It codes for CASSAKIGPGEGYTF.

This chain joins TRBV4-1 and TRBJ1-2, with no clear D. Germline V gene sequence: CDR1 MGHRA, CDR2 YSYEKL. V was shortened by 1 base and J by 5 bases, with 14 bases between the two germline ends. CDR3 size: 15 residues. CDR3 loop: CASSQGRSFRYGYTF. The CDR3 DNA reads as TGCGCCAGCAGCCAAGGCAGGTCGTTCCGATATGGCTACACCTTC.

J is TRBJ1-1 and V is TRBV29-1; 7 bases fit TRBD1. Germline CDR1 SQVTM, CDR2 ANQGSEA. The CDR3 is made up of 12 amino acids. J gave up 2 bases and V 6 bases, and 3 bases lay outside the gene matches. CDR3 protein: CSVNRGNTEAFF. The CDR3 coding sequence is TGCAGCGTAAACAGGGGAAACACTGAAGCTTTCTTT. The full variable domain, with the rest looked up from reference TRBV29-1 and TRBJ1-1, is SAVISQKPSRDICQRGTSLTIQCQVDSQVTMMFWYRQQPGQSLTLIATANQGSEATYESGFVIDKFPISRPNLTFSTLTVSNMSPEDSSIYLCSVNRGNTEAFFGQGTRLTVV.